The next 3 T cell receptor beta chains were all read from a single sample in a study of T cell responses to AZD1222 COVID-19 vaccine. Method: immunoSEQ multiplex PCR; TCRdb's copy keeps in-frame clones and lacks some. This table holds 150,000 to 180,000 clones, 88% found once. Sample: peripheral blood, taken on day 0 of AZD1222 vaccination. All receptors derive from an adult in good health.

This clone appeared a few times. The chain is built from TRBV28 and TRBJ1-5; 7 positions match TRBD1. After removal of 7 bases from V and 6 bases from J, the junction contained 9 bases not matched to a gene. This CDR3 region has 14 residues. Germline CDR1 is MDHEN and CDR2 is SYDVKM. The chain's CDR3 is CASTIGGYGQPQHF. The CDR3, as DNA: TGTGCCAGCACGATAGGGGGCTATGGTCAGCCCCAGCATTTT.

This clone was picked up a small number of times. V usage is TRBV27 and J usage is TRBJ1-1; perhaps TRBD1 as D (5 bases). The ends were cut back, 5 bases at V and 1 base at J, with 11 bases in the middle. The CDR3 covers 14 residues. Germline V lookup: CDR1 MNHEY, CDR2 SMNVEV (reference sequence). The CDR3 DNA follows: TGTGCCAGCAGTCCGGATCAGGGGAACACTGAAGCTTTCTTT. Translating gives CASSPDQGNTEAFF.

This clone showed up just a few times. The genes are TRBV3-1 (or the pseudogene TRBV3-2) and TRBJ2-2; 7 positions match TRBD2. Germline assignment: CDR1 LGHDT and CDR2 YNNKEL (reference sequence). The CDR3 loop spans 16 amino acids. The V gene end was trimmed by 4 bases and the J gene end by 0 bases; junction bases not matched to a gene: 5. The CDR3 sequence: CASSLSGAANTGELFF. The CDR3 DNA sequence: TGTGCCAGCAGCCTAAGCGGGGCCGCGAACACCGGGGAGCTGTTTTTT.